One sample yielded the 25 T cell receptor beta chains listed below, sequenced in a study of somatic mutations in cytotoxic T cells in rheumatoid arthritis. TCRdb's copy holds only in-frame clones and misses some; the assay was immunoSEQ multiplex PCR. The sample records approximately 12,000 clones, roughly 80% being singletons. The specimen sequenced was CD8+ T cells sorted from blood. These TCRs come from a woman aged 40 to 50 in good health.

The V call is TRBV19, the J call TRBJ1-3; TRBD1 is a possible D gene (5 bases). V lost 5 bases and J 1 base, leaving 15 bases between the germline ends. The CDR3 length is 16 residues. Germline V gene data show CDR1 as LNHDA and CDR2 as SQIVND (reference sequence). Here the CDR3 reads CASSPSVGGSGNTIYF. CDR3 sequence (DNA): TGTGCCAGTAGTCCCTCCGTTGGGGGGTCTGGAAACACCATATATTTT.

This clone is a singleton in its sample. The chain has TRBV6-5 and TRBJ2-5; D is perhaps TRBD2 (5 bases). CDR1 MNHEY and CDR2 SVGAGI come from the germline V gene. The CDR3 has 12 amino acids. V was cut by 2 bases and J by 5 bases, with 6 bases left in between. CDR3 amino acids: CASSYRGETQYF. In nucleotides, the CDR3 is TGTGCCAGCAGTTACAGAGGGGAGACCCAGTACTTC.

This clone showed up just once. The chain carries TRBV29-1 and TRBJ2-1, with 14 bases matching TRBD2. Germline trimming cut 7 bases from V and 6 bases from J; bases unmatched to any gene: 8. The germline V gene has CDR1 SQVTM and CDR2 ANQGSEA. This CDR3 is 15 amino acids long. CDR3 residues: CSATGLAGDPNEQFF. The CDR3, as DNA: TGCAGCGCTACGGGACTAGCGGGGGACCCCAATGAGCAGTTCTTC.

The genes are TRBV6-5 and TRBJ2-3; D not resolved. The length of the CDR3 is 16 residues. CDR1 and CDR2 (germline): MNHEY, SVGAGI. V was shortened by 0 bases and J by 0 bases, with 10 bases between the two germline ends. Written as DNA, the CDR3 is TGTGCCAGCAGTTACTCTCCTCCACCTAGCACAGATACGCAGTATTTT. Protein sequence: CASSYSPPPSTDTQYF.

This sequence joins TRBV4-3 and TRBJ2-1; no firm D call. The length of the CDR3 is 14 residues. V lost 0 bases to trimming and J lost 4 bases, with 7 bases between them. Looked up from germline, CDR1 is LGHNA and CDR2 is YSLEER. As DNA, the CDR3 is TGCGCCAGCAGCCAAGACGGACCGTACAATGAGCAGTTCTTC. This gives the protein CASSQDGPYNEQFF.

The chain recombines TRBV6-5 with TRBJ2-1; no clear D gene. Germline V gene sequence: CDR1 MNHEY, CDR2 SVGAGI. Between the trimmed V and J ends, which lost 0 bases and 10 bases, there was a span of 10 bases. This CDR3 has 13 residues. The DNA for the CDR3 is TGTGCCAGCAGTTACTCCGGGTTTGGGGAGCAGTTCTTC. Protein sequence: CASSYSGFGEQFF.

This chain links TRBV5-1 with TRBJ1-5; D remains unclear. V lost 4 bases, J lost 7 bases, and 12 bases lay in between. Germline loops: CDR1 SGHRS, CDR2 YFSETQ. This CDR3 has 13 residues. CDR3: CASSRYPLQPQHF. The CDR3 nucleotides are TGCGCCAGCAGCCGTTACCCCTTGCAGCCCCAGCATTTT. The whole variable domain, filled in from reference TRBV5-1 and TRBJ1-5, reads KAGVTQTPRYLIKTRGQQVTLSCSPISGHRSVSWYQQTPGQGLQFLFEYFSETQRNKGNFPGRFSGRQFSNSRSEMNVSTLELGDSALYLCASSRYPLQPQHFGDGTRLSIL.

V usage is TRBV25-1 and J usage is TRBJ1-1, with TRBD1 matching 8 bases. The CDR3 has 14 residues. In germline, CDR1 is MGHDK, CDR2 SYGVNS. V dropped 8 bases and J dropped 1; count of bases not matched to a gene: 6. The CDR3 protein is CASAGGLGNTEAFF. The DNA for the CDR3 is TGTGCCAGCGCAGGGGGCCTTGGGAACACTGAAGCTTTCTTT. Variable domain in full (rest from reference TRBV25-1 and TRBJ1-1): EADIYQTPRYLVIGTGKKITLECSQTMGHDKMYWYQQDPGMELHLIHYSYGVNSTEKGDLSSESTVSRIRTEHFPLTLESARPSHTSQYLCASAGGLGNTEAFFGQGTRLTVV.

The rearrangement links TRBV6-5 to TRBJ1-1; 8 nucleotides match TRBD1. The CDR3 runs 12 residues. Trimming took 4 bases from V and 8 from J; bases not matched to a gene: 3. CDR1 MNHEY and CDR2 SVGAGI come from the germline V gene. The CDR3: CASSSWTGEAFF. The CDR3 DNA is TGTGCCAGCAGTTCCTGGACAGGGGAAGCTTTCTTT.

The V gene is TRBV19, the J gene TRBJ1-1, with D unclear. Germline V CDR1 and CDR2: LNHDA, SQIVND (reference sequence). The CDR3 consists of 11 residues. The germline V and J ends were trimmed by 1 base and 7 bases, with 4 bases remaining between them. CDR3 amino acids: CASSIGVEAFF. The CDR3 nucleotides are TGTGCCAGTAGTATAGGGGTTGAAGCTTTCTTT.

The rearrangement uses TRBV4-1 and TRBJ2-3, with 14 bases aligning to TRBD2. Per the germline V gene, CDR1 is MGHRA and CDR2 is YSYEKL. The CDR3 runs 19 residues. J gave up 5 bases and V 1 base, and 11 bases lay outside the gene matches. CDR3 residues: CASSQVRLAGGQVGDTQYF. CDR3 in DNA: TGCGCCAGCAGCCAAGTCCGACTAGCGGGGGGGCAGGTTGGAGATACGCAGTATTTT.

The CDR3 coding sequence is TGTGCCAGCAGTTTATCGGCCAGAGGTACTGAAGCTTTCTTT. Translating it yields CASSLSARGTEAFF. This sequence joins TRBV27 and TRBJ1-1; D gene unclear. This CDR3 has 14 residues. Trimming left V 0 bases short and J 5 bases short, with 10 bases between. Per the germline V gene, CDR1 is MNHEY and CDR2 is SMNVEV (reference sequence).

This clone has a single count. The chain employs TRBV27 and TRBJ1-5; no clear D. Germline V lookup: CDR1 MNHEY, CDR2 SMNVEV (reference sequence). The CDR3 sequence is 15 residues long. V gave up 3 bases and J gave up 2 bases, with 11 bases separating them. The CDR3 DNA reads as TGTGCCAGCAGTTTTGGGGTCGGGGGCAATCAGCCCCAGCATTTT. Translating gives CASSFGVGGNQPQHF.

The chain employs TRBV7-8 and TRBJ1-2; D might be TRBD1 (5 bases). Germline CDR1 and CDR2: SGHVS and FQNEAQ. CDR3 length: 15 residues. V lost 5 bases and J lost 8, with 21 bases in between. The CDR3 nucleotides are TGTGCCAGCAGCGCCGACCAAGGCGCGGGGGACGGCTACACCTTC. As protein: CASSADQGAGDGYTF.

The chain combines TRBV5-1 with TRBJ2-3; 11 nucleotides line up with TRBD1. CDR3 length: 15 amino acids. Germline assignment: CDR1 SGHRS and CDR2 YFSETQ. The V segment lost 3 bases and the J segment 5 bases; nucleotides outside the gene matches: 5. This CDR3 reads CASSWTGGSLDTQYF. CDR3 nucleotides: TGCGCCAGCAGCTGGACAGGGGGCAGTTTAGATACGCAGTATTTT. Drawing the rest from reference TRBV5-1 and TRBJ2-3, the complete variable domain is KAGVTQTPRYLIKTRGQQVTLSCSPISGHRSVSWYQQTPGQGLQFLFEYFSETQRNKGNFPGRFSGRQFSNSRSEMNVSTLELGDSALYLCASSWTGGSLDTQYFGPGTRLTVL.

The chain combines TRBV13 with TRBJ1-1; the D gene is possibly TRBD1 (6 bases). The CDR3 sequence is 11 residues long. The V end was cut by 8 bases, the J end by 6 bases, with 10 bases between. Germline V CDR1 and CDR2: PRHDT, FYEKMQ (reference sequence). CDR3 in amino acids: CASANRAEAFF. CDR3 coding DNA: TGTGCCAGCGCGAACAGGGCTGAAGCTTTCTTT.

The chain has TRBV21-1 and TRBJ2-7; TRBD2, the D gene given by the table, was not confirmed from the DNA. TRBV21-1 is a known pseudogene. This CDR3 is 12 amino acids long. CDR3 sequence reads: CAIRRVSYEQYF. The CDR3 coding sequence is TGTGCCATTCGGAGGGTCTCCTACGAGCAGTACTTC.

The chain employs TRBV4-1 and TRBJ1-1; D is ambiguous. V was trimmed by 11 bases and J by 1 base, leaving 17 bases between them. Germline loops: CDR1 MGHRA, CDR2 YSYEKL. The CDR3 runs 14 residues. The CDR3 nucleotides read TGCGCCTCAAAGCCCGCCGTATCGAACACTGAAGCTTTCTTT. It specifies CASKPAVSNTEAFF.

The chain combines TRBV4-3 with TRBJ2-2; D may correspond to TRBD1 or TRBD2 (5 bases each). The germline V and J ends were trimmed by 7 bases and 2 bases, with 11 bases remaining between them. The CDR3 is 14 residues long. Germline V gene data show CDR1 as LGHNA and CDR2 as YSLEER. Here the CDR3 reads CASNSGPNTGELFF. In DNA, the CDR3 is TGCGCCAGCAACTCGGGACCCAACACCGGGGAGCTGTTTTTT.

The CDR3 DNA is TGTGCCAGCAGCTCCGGTTGGGACAGTGAAGCTTTCTTT. This gives the protein CASSSGWDSEAFF. The chain recombines TRBV7-9 with TRBJ1-1; 7 nucleotides agree with TRBD1. The germline gives CDR1 SEHNR, CDR2 FQNEAQ (reference sequence). The CDR3 is 13 amino acids. J lost 7 bases, V lost 4 bases, and 6 bases had no gene match.

This sequence joins TRBV19 and TRBJ2-5; the match to TRBD2 covers 8 bases. The CDR3 contains 14 residues. Trimming removed 5 bases from V and 4 bases from J; junction bases left unmatched: 6. In germline, CDR1 is LNHDA, CDR2 SQIVND (reference sequence). CDR3 residues: CASSQPGGIETQYF. The DNA for the CDR3 is TGTGCCAGTAGTCAGCCGGGGGGGATAGAGACCCAGTACTTC.

This chain joins TRBV5-4 and TRBJ2-3, with D possibly matching TRBD1 (5 bases). Between the trimmed V and J ends, which lost 4 bases and 0 bases, there was a span of 15 bases. Per germline, CDR1 SGHNT and CDR2 YYREEE (reference sequence). The CDR3 totals 16 residues. The CDR3 DNA follows: TGTGCCAGCAGCCCTCAGACAGTCACGAGCACAGATACGCAGTATTTT. Protein product: CASSPQTVTSTDTQYF.

This chain connects TRBV28 to TRBJ1-2; D not certain. CDR3 size: 16 residues. Germline V CDR1 and CDR2: MDHEN, SYDVKM. The V end was cut by 7 bases, the J end by 6 bases, with 24 bases between. The chain's CDR3 is CASTARITSQPDGYTF. The CDR3 DNA reads as TGTGCCAGCACCGCCCGAATAACAAGCCAACCTGATGGCTACACCTTC.

This chain uses TRBV4-1 with TRBJ2-6, with 12 nucleotides matching TRBD1. With 4 bases clipped from V and 3 bases from J, the junction kept 7 bases outside the gene matches. CDR1 and CDR2 (germline): MGHRA, YSYEKL. The CDR3 has 18 amino acids. This chain's CDR3 is CASSPVGQGANGANVLTF. The CDR3 DNA reads TGCGCCAGCAGCCCGGTGGGACAGGGGGCTAATGGGGCCAACGTCCTGACTTTC.

The chain employs TRBV27 and TRBJ2-5; no clear D. With 3 bases removed from V and 7 bases from J, the gap between germline ends came to 12 bases. Germline values: CDR1 MNHEY, CDR2 SMNVEV (reference sequence). The CDR3 sequence is 13 residues long. CDR3 DNA sequence: TGTGCCAGCAGTTTCGGGCCCCCGGGGACCCAGTACTTC. It encodes CASSFGPPGTQYF.